This TCR beta chain is from a study of blood T cells in healthy people across ages. A sample-barcoded 5' primer and a J-beta primer mix were used in a second PCR of roughly 7 to 11 cycles. TCRdb ran MiXCR on the 5' RACE reads and lists one entry per CDR3 protein. The sample has more than 1.4 million distinct CDR3 sequences, around two fifths seen once. There are 12 residues in the CDR3. Germline V gene sequence: CDR1 MNHEY, CDR2 SMNVEV (reference sequence). Trimming cost V 7 bases and J 2 bases; bases outside gene matches: 1. This clonotype was counted at least ten times. The receptor comes from a woman between 18 and 29 years old in good health. Sequences were obtained from blood. V and J are TRBV27 and TRBJ1-2; 7 bases agree with TRBD1. CDR3 amino acids: CASKTGNYGYTF. CDR3 nucleotides: TGTGCCAGCAAGACAGGGAACTATGGCTACACCTTC.